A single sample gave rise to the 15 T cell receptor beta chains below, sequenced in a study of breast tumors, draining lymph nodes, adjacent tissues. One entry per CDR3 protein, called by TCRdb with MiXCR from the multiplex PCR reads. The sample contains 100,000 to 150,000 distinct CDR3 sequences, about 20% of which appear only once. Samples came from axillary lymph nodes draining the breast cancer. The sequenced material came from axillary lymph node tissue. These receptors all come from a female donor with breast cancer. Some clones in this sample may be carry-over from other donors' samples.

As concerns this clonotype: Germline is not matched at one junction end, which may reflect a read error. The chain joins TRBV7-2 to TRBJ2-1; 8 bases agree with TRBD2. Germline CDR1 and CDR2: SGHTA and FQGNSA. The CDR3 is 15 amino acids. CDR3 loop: CASSLAGPVQYEQFF. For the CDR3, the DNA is TGCGCCAGCAGCTTAGCGGGACCTGTCCAGTATGAGCAGTTCTTC.

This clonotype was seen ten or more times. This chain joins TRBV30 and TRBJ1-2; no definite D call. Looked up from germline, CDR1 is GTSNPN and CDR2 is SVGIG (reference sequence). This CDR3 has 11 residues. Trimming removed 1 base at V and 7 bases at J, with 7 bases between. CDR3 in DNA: TGTGCCTGGAGTGGGGCAGGTGGCTACACCTTC. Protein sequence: CAWSGAGGYTF.

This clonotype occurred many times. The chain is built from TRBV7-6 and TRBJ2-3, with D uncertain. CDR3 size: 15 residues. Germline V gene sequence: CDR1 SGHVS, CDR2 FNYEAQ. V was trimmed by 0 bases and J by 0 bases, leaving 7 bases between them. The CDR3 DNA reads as TGTGCCAGCAGCTTAGCGGGAACTAGCACAGATACGCAGTATTTT. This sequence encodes CASSLAGTSTDTQYF. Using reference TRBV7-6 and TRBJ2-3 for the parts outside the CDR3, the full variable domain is GAGVSQSPRYKVTKRGQDVALRCDPISGHVSLYWYRQALGQGPEFLTYFNYEAQQDKSGLPNDRFSAERPEGSISTLTIQRTEQRDSAMYRCASSLAGTSTDTQYFGPGTRLTVL.

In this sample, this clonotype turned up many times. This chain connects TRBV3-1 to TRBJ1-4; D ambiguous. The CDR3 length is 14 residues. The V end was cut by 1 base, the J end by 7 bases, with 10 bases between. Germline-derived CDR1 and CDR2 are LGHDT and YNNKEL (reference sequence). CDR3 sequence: CASSQVSGVEKLFF. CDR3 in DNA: TGTGCCAGCAGCCAAGTGTCAGGAGTTGAAAAACTGTTTTTT.

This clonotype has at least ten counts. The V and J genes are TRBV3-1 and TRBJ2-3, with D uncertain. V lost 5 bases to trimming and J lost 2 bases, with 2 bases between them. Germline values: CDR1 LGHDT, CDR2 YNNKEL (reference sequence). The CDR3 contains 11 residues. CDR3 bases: TGTGCCAGCAGCGACACAGATACGCAGTATTTT. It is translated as CASSDTDTQYF.

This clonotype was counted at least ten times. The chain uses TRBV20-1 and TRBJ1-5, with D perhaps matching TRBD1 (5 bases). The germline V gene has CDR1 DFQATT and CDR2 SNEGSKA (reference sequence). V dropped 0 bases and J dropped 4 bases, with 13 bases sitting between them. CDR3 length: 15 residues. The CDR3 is CSARDLRGLNQPQHF. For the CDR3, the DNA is TGCAGTGCTAGAGATCTCCGGGGCCTAAATCAGCCCCAGCATTTT.

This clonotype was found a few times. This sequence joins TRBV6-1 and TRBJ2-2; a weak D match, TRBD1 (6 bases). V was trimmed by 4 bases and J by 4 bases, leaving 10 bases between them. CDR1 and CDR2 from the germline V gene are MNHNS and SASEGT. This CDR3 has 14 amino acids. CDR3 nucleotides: TGTGCCAGCAGTGCCAACAGGGTCACCGGGGAGCTGTTTTTT. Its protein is CASSANRVTGELFF.

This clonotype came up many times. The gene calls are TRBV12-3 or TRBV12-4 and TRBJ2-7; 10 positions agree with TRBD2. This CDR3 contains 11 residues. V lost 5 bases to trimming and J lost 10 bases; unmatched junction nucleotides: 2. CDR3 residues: CASSRTSGQYF. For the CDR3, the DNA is TGTGCCAGCAGTCGGACTAGCGGACAGTACTTC.

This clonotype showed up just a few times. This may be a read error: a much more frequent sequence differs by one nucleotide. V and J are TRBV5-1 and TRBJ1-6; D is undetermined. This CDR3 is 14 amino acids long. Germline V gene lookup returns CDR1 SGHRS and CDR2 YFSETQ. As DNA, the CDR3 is TGCGCCAGCGGGGAGGGCGATAAGAATTCACCCCTCCGCTTT. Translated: CASGEGDKNSPLRF.

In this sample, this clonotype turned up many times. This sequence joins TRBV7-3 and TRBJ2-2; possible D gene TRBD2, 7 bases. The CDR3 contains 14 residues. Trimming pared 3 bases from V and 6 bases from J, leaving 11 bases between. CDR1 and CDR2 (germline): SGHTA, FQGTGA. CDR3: CASSFGRGSGELFF. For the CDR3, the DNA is TGTGCCAGCAGCTTTGGGAGGGGGTCCGGGGAGCTGTTTTTT.

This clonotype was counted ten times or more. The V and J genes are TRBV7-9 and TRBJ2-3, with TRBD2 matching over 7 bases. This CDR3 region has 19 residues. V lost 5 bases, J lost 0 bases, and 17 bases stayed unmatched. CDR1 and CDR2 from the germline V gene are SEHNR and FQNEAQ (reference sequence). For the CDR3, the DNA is TGTGCCAGCAGCCGACCCGCGTATGCGGGGGATCCTAGCACAGATACGCAGTATTTT. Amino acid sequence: CASSRPAYAGDPSTDTQYF.

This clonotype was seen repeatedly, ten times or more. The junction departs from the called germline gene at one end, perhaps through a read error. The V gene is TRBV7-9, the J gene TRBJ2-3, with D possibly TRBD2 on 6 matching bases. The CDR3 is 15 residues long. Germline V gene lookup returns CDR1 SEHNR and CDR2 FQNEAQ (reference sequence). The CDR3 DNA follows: TGCGCCAGCAGCCTCGGGAGACAAGGCACAGATACGCAGTATTTT. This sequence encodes CASSLGRQGTDTQYF.

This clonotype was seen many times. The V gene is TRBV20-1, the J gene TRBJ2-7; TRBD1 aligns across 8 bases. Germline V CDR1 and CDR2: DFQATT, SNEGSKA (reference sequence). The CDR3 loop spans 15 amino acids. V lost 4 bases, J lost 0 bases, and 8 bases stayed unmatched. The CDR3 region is CSAKLGQARSYEQYF. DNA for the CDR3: TGCAGTGCTAAATTGGGACAGGCTCGCTCCTACGAGCAGTACTTC.

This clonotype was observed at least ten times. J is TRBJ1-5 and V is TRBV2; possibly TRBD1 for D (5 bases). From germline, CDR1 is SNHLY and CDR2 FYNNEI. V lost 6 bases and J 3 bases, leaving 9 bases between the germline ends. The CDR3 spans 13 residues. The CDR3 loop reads CASRRQNNQPQHF. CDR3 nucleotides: TGTGCCAGCAGAAGACAGAACAATCAGCCCCAGCATTTT. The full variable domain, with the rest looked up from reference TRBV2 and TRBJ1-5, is EPEVTQTPSHQVTQMGQEVILRCVPISNHLYFYWYRQILGQKVEFLVSFYNNEISEKSEIFDDQFSVERPDGSNFTLKIRSTKLEDSAMYFCASRRQNNQPQHFGDGTRLSIL.

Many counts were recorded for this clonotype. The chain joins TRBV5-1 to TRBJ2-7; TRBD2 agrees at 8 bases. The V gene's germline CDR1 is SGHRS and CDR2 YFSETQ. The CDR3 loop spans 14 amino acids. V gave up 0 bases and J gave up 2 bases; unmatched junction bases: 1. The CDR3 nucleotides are TGCGCCAGCAGCTTGGGACTAGCGACCTACGAGCAGTACTTC. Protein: CASSLGLATYEQYF. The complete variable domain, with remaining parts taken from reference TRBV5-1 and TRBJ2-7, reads KAGVTQTPRYLIKTRGQQVTLSCSPISGHRSVSWYQQTPGQGLQFLFEYFSETQRNKGNFPGRFSGRQFSNSRSEMNVSTLELGDSALYLCASSLGLATYEQYFGPGTRLTVT.